One sample yielded the 4 T cell receptor beta chains listed below, sequenced in a study of OX40 agonist ivuxolimab in advanced cancers. Produced via immunoSEQ multiplex PCR; TCRdb's table is partial and in-frame only. The top ten clones hold 0.55% of a sample with about 120,000 clones, more than 80% of them seen once. The input for sequencing was CD4+ or CD8+ T cells sorted from blood, taken in a trial of the OX40 agonist ivuxolimab. The receptors were sampled from an adult with an advanced solid tumor such as melanoma, head and neck, liver or kidney cancer.

The chain is built from TRBV5-1 and TRBJ1-1; perhaps TRBD1 as D (6 bases). The CDR3 has 16 residues. Trimming took 0 bases from V and 0 from J, leaving 12 bases between them. CDR1 and CDR2 (germline): SGHRS, YFSETQ. The CDR3 region is CASSLGTASMNTEAFF. The DNA of the CDR3 is TGCGCCAGCAGCTTGGGGACAGCCTCCATGAACACTGAAGCTTTCTTT.

The chain is built from TRBV28 and TRBJ1-2, with TRBD1 as a possible D gene (5 bases). The CDR3 is 15 residues long. The V gene's germline CDR1 is MDHEN and CDR2 SYDVKM. V lost 5 bases and J lost 2, with 15 bases in between. The CDR3 nucleotides read TGTGCCAGCAGTCCCCAGGGAGTTAGAAACTATGGCTACACCTTC. Protein: CASSPQGVRNYGYTF.

This clone was counted once. This chain links TRBV6-5 with TRBJ1-2; tentatively, D is TRBD1 (5 bases). Looked up from germline, CDR1 is MNHEY and CDR2 is SVGAGI. V was clipped by 5 bases and J by 5 bases, with 12 bases between them. This CDR3 is built from 13 residues. The DNA for the CDR3 is TGTGCCAGCAGTGAATCGGGACTGTATGGCTACACCTTC. Protein: CASSESGLYGYTF.

In this sample, this clone turned up a few times. The chain recombines TRBV7-2 with TRBJ1-4, with 8 bases that match TRBD1. The CDR3 runs 14 residues. CDR1 SGHTA and CDR2 FQGNSA come from the germline V gene. V shed 6 bases, J shed 6 bases, and the junction held 6 bases outside the gene matches. The CDR3 coding sequence is TGTGCCAGCAGTCTACAGGGGGGCCATGAAAAACTGTTTTTT. Translated: CASSLQGGHEKLFF.